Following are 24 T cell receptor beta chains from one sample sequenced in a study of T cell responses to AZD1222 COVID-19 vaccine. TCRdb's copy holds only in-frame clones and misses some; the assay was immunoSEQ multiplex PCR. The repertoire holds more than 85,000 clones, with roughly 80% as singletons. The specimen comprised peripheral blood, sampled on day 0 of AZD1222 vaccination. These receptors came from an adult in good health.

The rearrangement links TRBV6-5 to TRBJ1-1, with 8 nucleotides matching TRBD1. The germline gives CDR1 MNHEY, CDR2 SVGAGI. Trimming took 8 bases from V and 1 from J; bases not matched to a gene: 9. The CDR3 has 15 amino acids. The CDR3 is CASQPGQGANTEAFF. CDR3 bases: TGTGCCAGCCAACCTGGACAGGGTGCGAACACTGAAGCTTTCTTT.

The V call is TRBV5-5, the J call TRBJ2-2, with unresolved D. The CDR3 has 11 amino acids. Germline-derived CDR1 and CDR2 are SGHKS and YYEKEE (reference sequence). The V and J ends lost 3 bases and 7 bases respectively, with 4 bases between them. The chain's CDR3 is CASSSHGELFF. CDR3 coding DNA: TGTGCCAGCAGCTCCCACGGGGAGCTGTTTTTT.

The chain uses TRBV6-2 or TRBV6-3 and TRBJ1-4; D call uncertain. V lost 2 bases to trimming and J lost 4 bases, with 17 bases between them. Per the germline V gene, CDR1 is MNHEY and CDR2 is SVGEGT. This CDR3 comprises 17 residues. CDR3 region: CASSYDLGDTLNEKLFF. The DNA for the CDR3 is TGTGCCAGCAGTTACGATCTGGGAGATACCCTTAATGAAAAACTGTTTTTT.

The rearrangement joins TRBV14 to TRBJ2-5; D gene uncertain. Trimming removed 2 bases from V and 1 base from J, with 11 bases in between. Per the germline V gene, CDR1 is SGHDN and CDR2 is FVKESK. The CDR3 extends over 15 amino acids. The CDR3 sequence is CASSQSYSRQETQYF. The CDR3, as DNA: TGTGCCAGCAGCCAAAGTTACAGCCGCCAAGAGACCCAGTACTTC.

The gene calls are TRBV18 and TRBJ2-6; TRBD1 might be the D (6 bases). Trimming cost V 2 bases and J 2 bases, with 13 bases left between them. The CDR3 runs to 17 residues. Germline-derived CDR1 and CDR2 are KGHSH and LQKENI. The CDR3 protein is CASSPNREITGANVLTF. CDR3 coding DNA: TGTGCCAGCTCACCAAACAGGGAAATAACTGGGGCCAACGTCCTGACTTTC.

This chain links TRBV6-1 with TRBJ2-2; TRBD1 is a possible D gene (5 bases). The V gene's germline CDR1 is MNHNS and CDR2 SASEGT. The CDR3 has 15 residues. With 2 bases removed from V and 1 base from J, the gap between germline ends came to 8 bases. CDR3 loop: CASSENRMNTGELFF. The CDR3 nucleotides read TGTGCCAGCAGTGAAAACAGGATGAACACCGGGGAGCTGTTTTTT.

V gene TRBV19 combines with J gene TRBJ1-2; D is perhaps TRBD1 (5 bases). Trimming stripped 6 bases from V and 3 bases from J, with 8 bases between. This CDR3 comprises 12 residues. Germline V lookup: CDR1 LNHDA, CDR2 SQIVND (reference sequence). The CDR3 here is CASSRDYYGYTF. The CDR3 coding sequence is TGTGCCAGTAGCAGGGACTACTATGGCTACACCTTC.

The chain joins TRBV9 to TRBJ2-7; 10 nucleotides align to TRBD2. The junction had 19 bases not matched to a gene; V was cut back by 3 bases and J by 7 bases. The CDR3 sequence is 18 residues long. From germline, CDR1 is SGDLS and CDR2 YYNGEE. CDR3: CASSAGSRLAGARLEQYF. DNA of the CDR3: TGTGCCAGCAGCGCCGGATCGAGGCTAGCGGGGGCCCGTTTGGAGCAGTACTTC.

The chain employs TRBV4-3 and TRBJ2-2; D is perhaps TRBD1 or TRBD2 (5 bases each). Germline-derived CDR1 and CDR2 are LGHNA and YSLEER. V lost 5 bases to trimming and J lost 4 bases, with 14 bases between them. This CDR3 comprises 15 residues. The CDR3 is CASSGGGYATGELFF. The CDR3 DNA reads TGCGCCAGCAGCGGGGGTGGGTACGCCACCGGGGAGCTGTTTTTT.

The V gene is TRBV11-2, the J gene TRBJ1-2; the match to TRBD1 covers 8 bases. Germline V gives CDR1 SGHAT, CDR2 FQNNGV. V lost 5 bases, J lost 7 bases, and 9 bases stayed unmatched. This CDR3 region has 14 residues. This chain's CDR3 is CASSPDRGSIGYTF. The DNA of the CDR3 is TGTGCCAGCAGCCCCGACAGGGGATCTATTGGCTACACCTTC.

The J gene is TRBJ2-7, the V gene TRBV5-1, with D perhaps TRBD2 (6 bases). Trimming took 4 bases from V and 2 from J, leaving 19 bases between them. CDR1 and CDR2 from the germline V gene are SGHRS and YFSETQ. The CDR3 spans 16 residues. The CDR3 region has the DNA TGCGCCAGCAGCCGGATGGGGTCCGGGAGCCCCTACGAGCAGTACTTC. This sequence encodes CASSRMGSGSPYEQYF.

The DNA for the CDR3 is TGTGCCAGCAGCTTAGAGGCCACTGAAGCTTTCTTT. It yields the protein CASSLEATEAFF. The chain links TRBV11-2 to TRBJ1-1; no reliable D call. Germline assignment: CDR1 SGHAT and CDR2 FQNNGV. The V end lost 0 bases, the J end lost 4 bases, and 3 bases lay between the germline ends. The CDR3 has 12 residues.

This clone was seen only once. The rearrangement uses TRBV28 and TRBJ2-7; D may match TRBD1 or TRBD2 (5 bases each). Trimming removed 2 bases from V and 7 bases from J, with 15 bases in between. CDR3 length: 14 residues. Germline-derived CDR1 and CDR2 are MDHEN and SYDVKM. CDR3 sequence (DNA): TGTGCCAGCAGTTTACCAGGGACCCTGGGGGAGCAGTACTTC. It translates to CASSLPGTLGEQYF.

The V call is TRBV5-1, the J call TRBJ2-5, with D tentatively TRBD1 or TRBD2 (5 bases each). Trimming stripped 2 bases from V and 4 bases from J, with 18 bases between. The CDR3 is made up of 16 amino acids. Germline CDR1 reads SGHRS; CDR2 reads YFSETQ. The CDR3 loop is CASSLNSGAAGETQYF. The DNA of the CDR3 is TGCGCCAGCAGCTTAAATTCCGGGGCCGCGGGAGAGACCCAGTACTTC.

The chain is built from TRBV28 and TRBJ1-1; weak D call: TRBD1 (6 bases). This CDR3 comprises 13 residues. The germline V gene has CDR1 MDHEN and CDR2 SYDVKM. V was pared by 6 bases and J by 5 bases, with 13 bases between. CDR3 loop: CASSYRVGTEAFF. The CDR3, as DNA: TGTGCCAGCAGCTACAGGGTGGGGACTGAAGCTTTCTTT.

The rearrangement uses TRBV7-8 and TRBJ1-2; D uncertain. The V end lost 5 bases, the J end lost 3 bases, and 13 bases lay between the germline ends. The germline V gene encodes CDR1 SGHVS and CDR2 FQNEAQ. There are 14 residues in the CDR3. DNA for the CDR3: TGTGCCAGCAGCCCAAGGGCCCGCTACTATGGCTACACCTTC. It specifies CASSPRARYYGYTF.

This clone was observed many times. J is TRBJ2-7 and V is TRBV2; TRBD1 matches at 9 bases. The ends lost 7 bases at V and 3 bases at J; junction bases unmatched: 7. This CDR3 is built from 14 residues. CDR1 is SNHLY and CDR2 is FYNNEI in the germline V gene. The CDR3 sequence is CASTLGTGNYEQYF. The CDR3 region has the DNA TGTGCCAGCACCCTAGGGACAGGGAACTACGAGCAGTACTTC.

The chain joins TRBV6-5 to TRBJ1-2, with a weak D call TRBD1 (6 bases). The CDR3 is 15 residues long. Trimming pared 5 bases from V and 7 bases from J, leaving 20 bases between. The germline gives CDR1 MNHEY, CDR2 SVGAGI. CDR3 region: CASSLGGAYIFGYTF. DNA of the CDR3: TGTGCCAGCAGTCTAGGGGGGGCCTATATTTTTGGCTACACCTTC.

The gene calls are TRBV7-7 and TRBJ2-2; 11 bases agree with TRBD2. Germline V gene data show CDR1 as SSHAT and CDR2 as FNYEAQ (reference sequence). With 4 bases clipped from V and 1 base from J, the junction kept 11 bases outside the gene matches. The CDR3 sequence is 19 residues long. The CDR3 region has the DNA TGTGCCAGCAGCTCTTCTACTAGCGGGAGAATTCGGAACACCGGGGAGCTGTTTTTT. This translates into CASSSSTSGRIRNTGELFF.

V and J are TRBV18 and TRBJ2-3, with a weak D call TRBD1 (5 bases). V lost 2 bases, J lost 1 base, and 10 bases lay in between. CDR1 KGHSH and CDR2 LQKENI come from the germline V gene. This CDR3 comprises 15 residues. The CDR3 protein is CASSPGAYRTDTQYF. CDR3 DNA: TGTGCCAGCTCACCAGGGGCCTATCGCACAGATACGCAGTATTTT.

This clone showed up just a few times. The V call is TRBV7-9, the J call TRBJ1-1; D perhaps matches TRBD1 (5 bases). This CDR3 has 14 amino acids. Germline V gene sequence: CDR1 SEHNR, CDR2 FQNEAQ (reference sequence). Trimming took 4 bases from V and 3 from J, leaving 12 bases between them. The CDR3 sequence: CASSSQGTDTEAFF. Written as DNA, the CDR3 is TGTGCCAGCAGCTCGCAGGGAACCGACACTGAAGCTTTCTTT.

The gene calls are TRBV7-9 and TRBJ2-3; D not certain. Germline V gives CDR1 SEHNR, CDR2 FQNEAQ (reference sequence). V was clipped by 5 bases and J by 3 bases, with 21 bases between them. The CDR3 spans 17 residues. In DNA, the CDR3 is TGTGCCAGCAGCAAGACACCAGACCTCGGAACAACAGATACGCAGTATTTT. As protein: CASSKTPDLGTTDTQYF.

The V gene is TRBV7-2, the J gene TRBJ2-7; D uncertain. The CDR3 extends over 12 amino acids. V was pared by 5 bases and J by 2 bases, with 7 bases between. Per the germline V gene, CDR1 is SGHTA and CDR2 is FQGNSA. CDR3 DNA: TGTGCCAGCAGCCGAGTAGCCTACGAGCAGTACTTC. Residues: CASSRVAYEQYF.

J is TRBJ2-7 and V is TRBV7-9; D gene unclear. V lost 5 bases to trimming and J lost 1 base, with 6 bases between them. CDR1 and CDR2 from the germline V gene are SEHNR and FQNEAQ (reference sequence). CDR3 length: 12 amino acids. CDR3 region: CASSPVSYEQYF. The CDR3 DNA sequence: TGTGCCAGCAGCCCCGTTTCCTACGAGCAGTACTTC.